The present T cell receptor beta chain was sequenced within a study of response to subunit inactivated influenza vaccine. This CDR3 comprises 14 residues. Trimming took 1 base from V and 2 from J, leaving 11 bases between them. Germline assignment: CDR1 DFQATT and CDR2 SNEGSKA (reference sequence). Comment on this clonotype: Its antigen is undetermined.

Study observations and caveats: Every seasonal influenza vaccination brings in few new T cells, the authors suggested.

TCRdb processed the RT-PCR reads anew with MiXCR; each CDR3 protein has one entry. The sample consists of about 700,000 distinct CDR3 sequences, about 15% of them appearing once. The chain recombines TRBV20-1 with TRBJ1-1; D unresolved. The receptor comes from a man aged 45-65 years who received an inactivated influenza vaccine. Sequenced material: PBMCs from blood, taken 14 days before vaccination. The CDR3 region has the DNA TGCAGTGCTAGAGGTACGCTACGAAACACTGAAGCTTTCTTT. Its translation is CSARGTLRNTEAFF.